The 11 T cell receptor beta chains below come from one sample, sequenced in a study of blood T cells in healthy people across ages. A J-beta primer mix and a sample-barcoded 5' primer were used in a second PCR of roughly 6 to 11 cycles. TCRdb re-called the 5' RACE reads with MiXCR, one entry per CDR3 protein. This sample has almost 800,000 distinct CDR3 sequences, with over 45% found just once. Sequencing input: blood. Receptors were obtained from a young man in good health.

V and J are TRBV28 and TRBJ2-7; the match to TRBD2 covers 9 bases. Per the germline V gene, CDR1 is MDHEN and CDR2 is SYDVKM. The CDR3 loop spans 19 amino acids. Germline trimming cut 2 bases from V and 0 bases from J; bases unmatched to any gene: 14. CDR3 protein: CASSLMASGTEPSSYEQYF. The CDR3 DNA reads TGTGCCAGCAGTTTAATGGCTAGCGGGACCGAACCGAGCTCCTACGAGCAGTACTTC.

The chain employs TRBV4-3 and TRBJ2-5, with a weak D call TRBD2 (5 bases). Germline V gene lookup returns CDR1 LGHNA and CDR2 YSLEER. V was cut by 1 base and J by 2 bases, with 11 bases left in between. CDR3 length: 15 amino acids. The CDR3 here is CASSQGLPGQETQYF. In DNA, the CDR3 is TGCGCCAGCAGCCAAGGACTACCCGGTCAAGAGACCCAGTACTTC.

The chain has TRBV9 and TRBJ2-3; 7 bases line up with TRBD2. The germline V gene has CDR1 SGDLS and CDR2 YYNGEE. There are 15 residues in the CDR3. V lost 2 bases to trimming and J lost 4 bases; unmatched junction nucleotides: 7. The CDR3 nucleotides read TGTGCCAGCAGCGTCCCTAGCGGCCCTTCAGATACGCAGTATTTT. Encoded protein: CASSVPSGPSDTQYF.

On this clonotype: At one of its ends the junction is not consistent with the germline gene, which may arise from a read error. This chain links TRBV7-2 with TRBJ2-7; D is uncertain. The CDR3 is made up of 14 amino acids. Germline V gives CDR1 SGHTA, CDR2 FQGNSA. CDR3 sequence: CASSVASSSYGQYF. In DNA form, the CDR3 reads TGTGCCAGCAGCGTCGCCTCGAGCTCCTACGGGCAGTACTTC.

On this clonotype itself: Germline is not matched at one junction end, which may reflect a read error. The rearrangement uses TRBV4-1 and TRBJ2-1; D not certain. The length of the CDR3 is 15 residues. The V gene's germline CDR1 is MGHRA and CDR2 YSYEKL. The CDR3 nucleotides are TGCGCCAGCAGGCATTTGTTCGCCTCCAACAATGAGCAGTTCTTC. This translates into CASRHLFASNNEQFF.

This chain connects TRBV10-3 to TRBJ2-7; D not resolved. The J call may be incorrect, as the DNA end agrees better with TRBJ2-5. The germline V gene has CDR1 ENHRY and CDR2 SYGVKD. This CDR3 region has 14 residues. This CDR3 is CAISERAERETQYF. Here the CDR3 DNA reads TGTGCCATCAGTGAGAGGGCTGAGAGAGAGACCCAGTACTTC.

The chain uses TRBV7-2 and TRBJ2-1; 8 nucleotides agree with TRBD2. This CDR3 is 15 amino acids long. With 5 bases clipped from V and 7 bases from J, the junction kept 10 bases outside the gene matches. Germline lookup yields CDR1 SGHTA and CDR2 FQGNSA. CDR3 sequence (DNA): TGTGCCAGCAGCCCTACTTCCGGGACTAGAAATGAGCAGTTCTTC. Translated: CASSPTSGTRNEQFF.

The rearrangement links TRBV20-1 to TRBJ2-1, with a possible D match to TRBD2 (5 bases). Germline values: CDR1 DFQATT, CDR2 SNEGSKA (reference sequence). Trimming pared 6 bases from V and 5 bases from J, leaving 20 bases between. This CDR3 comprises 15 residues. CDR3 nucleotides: TGCAGTGCGCAGACATCACCGACGGGGAACAATGAGCAGTTCTTC. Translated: CSAQTSPTGNNEQFF.

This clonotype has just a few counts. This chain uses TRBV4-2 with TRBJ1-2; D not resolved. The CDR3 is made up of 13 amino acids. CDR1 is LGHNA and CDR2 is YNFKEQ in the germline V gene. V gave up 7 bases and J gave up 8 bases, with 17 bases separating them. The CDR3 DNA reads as TGTGCCAGCAACCCAGACGGTTCGAGCGGCTACACCTTC. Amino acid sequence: CASNPDGSSGYTF.

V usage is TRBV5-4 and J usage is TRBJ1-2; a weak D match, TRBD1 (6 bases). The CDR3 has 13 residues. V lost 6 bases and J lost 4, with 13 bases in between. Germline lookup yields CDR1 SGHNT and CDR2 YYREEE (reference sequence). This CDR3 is CASNVDRSYGYTF. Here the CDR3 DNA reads TGTGCCAGCAACGTGGACAGAAGCTATGGCTACACCTTC.

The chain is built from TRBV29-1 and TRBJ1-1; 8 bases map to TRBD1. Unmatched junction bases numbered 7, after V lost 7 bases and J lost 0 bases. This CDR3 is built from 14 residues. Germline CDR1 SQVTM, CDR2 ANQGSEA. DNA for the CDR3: TGCAGCGCCTGGCGGACAGGGATGAACACTGAAGCTTTCTTT. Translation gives CSAWRTGMNTEAFF.